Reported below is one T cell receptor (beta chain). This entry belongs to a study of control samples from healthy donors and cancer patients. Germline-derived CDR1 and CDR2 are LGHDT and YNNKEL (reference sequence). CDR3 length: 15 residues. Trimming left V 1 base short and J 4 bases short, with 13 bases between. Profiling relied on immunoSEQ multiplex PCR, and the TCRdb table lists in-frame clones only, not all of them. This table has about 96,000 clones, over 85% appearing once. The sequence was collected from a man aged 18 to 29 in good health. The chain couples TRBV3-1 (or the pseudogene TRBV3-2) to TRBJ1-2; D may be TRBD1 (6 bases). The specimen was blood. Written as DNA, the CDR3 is TGTGCCAGCAGCCAAGTTCAGGGGTCAGGCTATGGCTACACCTTC. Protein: CASSQVQGSGYGYTF.